These 21 T cell receptor beta chains were all obtained from the same sample, sequenced in a study of preoperative IRX-2 immunotherapy in early breast cancer. Described treatment: preoperative locoregional IRX-2 cytokine immunotherapy. Data came from immunoSEQ multiplex PCR; TCRdb stores just in-frame clones and leaves some out. Of tens of thousands of clones listed, 78% are singletons. This sample comprised lymph node tissue, obtained before IRX-2 immunotherapy. These receptors all stem from a human donor with breast cancer.

The gene calls are TRBV5-1 and TRBJ2-3; 11 positions agree with TRBD1. J lost 0 bases, V lost 4 bases, and 4 bases had no gene match. Germline lookup yields CDR1 SGHRS and CDR2 YFSETQ. This CDR3 region has 16 residues. The CDR3 nucleotides read TGCGCCAGCAGCCCGGGGACAGGGGGAAGCACAGATACGCAGTATTTT. Amino acids: CASSPGTGGSTDTQYF.

The chain couples TRBV23-1 to TRBJ2-7; D gene uncertain. TRBV23-1 is assigned to the ORF class and has an uncertain function. The ends were cut back, 6 bases at V and 3 bases at J, with 15 bases in the middle. The CDR3 has 14 amino acids. CDR3 DNA: TGCGCCAGCAGCCAAGCCGAGAATTACTACGAGCAGTACTTC. It codes for CASSQAENYYEQYF.

Only a few counts were recorded for this clone. No conserved phenylalanine or tryptophan is present at the end of the CDR3, so a read error is the likely explanation. No DNA is shown, since the ends of the CDR3 on it are uncertain; the CDR3 is the one TCRdb lists. The chain uses TRBV11-3 and TRBJ1-1. From its first to its last residue, the CDR3 has 14 amino acids. Looked up from germline, CDR1 is SGHNT and CDR2 is YENEEA. The CDR3 loop is CASSLEGPNSLMEI.

The V gene is TRBV7-5, the J gene TRBJ2-7; no check of the table's D call, TRBD2, against the DNA was made. TRBV7-5 constitutes a pseudogene. There are 14 residues in the CDR3. CDR3 loop: CASSPSVQPYEQYF. CDR3 nucleotide sequence: TGTGCCAGCAGCCCTAGCGTACAGCCCTACGAGCAGTACTTC.

V and J are TRBV29-1 and TRBJ1-6; 7 nucleotides line up with TRBD1. The CDR3 spans 17 residues. Germline CDR1 reads SQVTM; CDR2 reads ANQGSEA. V lost 6 bases to trimming and J lost 2 bases; unmatched junction nucleotides: 13. CDR3 loop: CSVLVEGGAPYNSPLHF. Here the CDR3 DNA reads TGCAGCGTCCTCGTGGAAGGGGGCGCCCCCTATAATTCACCCCTCCACTTT. Using reference TRBV29-1 and TRBJ1-6 for the parts outside the CDR3, the full variable domain is SAVISQKPSRDICQRGTSLTIQCQVDSQVTMMFWYRQQPGQSLTLIATANQGSEATYESGFVIDKFPISRPNLTFSTLTVSNMSPEDSSIYLCSVLVEGGAPYNSPLHFGNGTRLTVT.

This chain uses TRBV11-3 with TRBJ2-2; 7 positions match TRBD1. Germline CDR1 is SGHNT and CDR2 is YENEEA. The CDR3 runs to 14 residues. J gave up 3 bases and V 6 bases, and 4 bases lay outside the gene matches. DNA for the CDR3: TGTGCCAGCAGGGGACAGTTAGACACCGGGGAGCTGTTTTTT. This sequence encodes CASRGQLDTGELFF.

This chain uses TRBV19 with TRBJ1-1; the match to TRBD1 covers 10 bases. The V gene end was trimmed by 4 bases and the J gene end by 1 base; junction bases not matched to a gene: 3. This CDR3 is built from 15 residues. Germline lookup yields CDR1 LNHDA and CDR2 SQIVND (reference sequence). CDR3 amino acids: CASSRGTGANTEAFF. The CDR3 DNA reads TGTGCCAGTAGTAGGGGGACAGGGGCGAACACTGAAGCTTTCTTT.

This clone was detected only once. V usage is TRBV11-3 and J usage is TRBJ1-5, with 8 bases lining up with TRBD1. Germline V lookup: CDR1 SGHNT, CDR2 YENEEA. This CDR3 has 19 residues. V shed 4 bases and J 2 bases; nucleotides not matched to a gene: 16. This chain's CDR3 is CASSSTRGQGPFGNQPQHF. CDR3 coding DNA: TGTGCCAGCAGCTCGACCCGAGGACAGGGTCCGTTTGGCAATCAGCCCCAGCATTTT.

The rearrangement uses TRBV28 and TRBJ2-7; 7 nucleotides line up with TRBD1. CDR3 size: 15 residues. V gave up 5 bases and J gave up 3 bases; unmatched junction bases: 10. CDR1 MDHEN and CDR2 SYDVKM come from the germline V gene. CDR3 coding DNA: TGTGCCAGCAGTACGCCAGACAGGGATTACTACGAGCAGTACTTC. Its translation: CASSTPDRDYYEQYF.

The chain couples TRBV18 to TRBJ2-1; weak D call: TRBD2 (7 bases). This CDR3 is 16 amino acids long. The germline gives CDR1 KGHSH, CDR2 LQKENI. V gave up 8 bases and J gave up 0 bases, with 17 bases separating them. The CDR3: CASATRGGSSYNEQFF. CDR3 DNA: TGTGCCAGCGCTACCAGGGGAGGGAGCTCCTACAATGAGCAGTTCTTC.

The V gene is TRBV7-1, the J gene TRBJ1-4, with 10 bases identical to TRBD1. TRBV7-1 belongs to the ORF category, with a function that is uncertain. V was pared by 4 bases and J by 8 bases, with 10 bases of the junction left unmatched. The CDR3 contains 16 residues. CDR3: CASSLGRGTGVEKLFF. The CDR3 region has the DNA TGTGCCAGCAGCTTAGGGCGCGGGACAGGGGTCGAAAAACTGTTTTTT.

In its sample, this clone was seen once. The V call is TRBV11-3, the J call TRBJ2-3; 11 nucleotides match TRBD2. Germline lookup yields CDR1 SGHNT and CDR2 YENEEA. The J segment lost 6 bases and the V segment lost 5 bases, leaving 10 bases of the junction unmatched. CDR3 length: 16 residues. The CDR3 spells CASSENLAGGADTQYF. Here the CDR3 DNA reads TGTGCCAGCAGCGAGAACCTAGCGGGGGGAGCGGATACGCAGTATTTT. The full variable domain, rest sourced from reference TRBV11-3 and TRBJ2-3, is EAGVVQSPRYKIIEKKQPVAFWCNPISGHNTLYWYLQNLGQGPELLIRYENEEAVDDSQLPKDRFSAERLKGVDSTLKIQPAELGDSAVYLCASSENLAGGADTQYFGPGTRLTVL.

The DNA for the CDR3 is TGTGCCAGCAGCTCCTCGGGACAGTTCTATGGCTACACCTTC. Amino acid sequence: CASSSSGQFYGYTF. The chain carries TRBV7-1 and TRBJ1-2; 7 bases align to TRBD1. TRBV7-1 counts as an open reading frame of uncertain function. V gave up 3 bases and J gave up 4 bases; unmatched junction bases: 5. This CDR3 has 14 amino acids.

The rearrangement links TRBV6-8 to TRBJ1-5; the D is unclear. Looked up from germline, CDR1 is MNHGY and CDR2 is SAAAGT. The ends were cut back, 4 bases at V and 1 base at J, with 11 bases in the middle. This CDR3 spans 15 amino acids. The CDR3 DNA reads TGTGCCAGCAGTTCGGTCGCTTTAAGCAATCAGCCCCAGCATTTT. It yields the protein CASSSVALSNQPQHF.

The V and J genes are TRBV7-6 and TRBJ2-1, with 9 positions matching TRBD2. In germline, CDR1 is SGHVS, CDR2 FNYEAQ. The CDR3 is 16 residues long. V lost 5 bases to trimming and J lost 0 bases; unmatched junction nucleotides: 5. CDR3 DNA sequence: TGTGCCAGCAGCCTTAGCGGGGGAAGCTCCTACAATGAGCAGTTCTTC. This codes for CASSLSGGSSYNEQFF.

The chain uses TRBV18 and TRBJ1-1; D is unresolved. The V end lost 5 bases, the J end lost 3 bases, and 16 bases lay between the germline ends. This CDR3 comprises 15 residues. From germline, CDR1 is KGHSH and CDR2 LQKENI. The DNA of the CDR3 is TGTGCCAGCTCAGCGGGAATGCCGGACTACACTGAAGCTTTCTTT. Its protein product is CASSAGMPDYTEAFF.

The rearrangement links TRBV6-8 to TRBJ1-2; D possibly corresponds to TRBD1 (6 bases). The germline V gene has CDR1 MNHGY and CDR2 SAAAGT. The CDR3 length is 17 residues. V gave up 2 bases and J gave up 7 bases, with 23 bases separating them. CDR3 amino acids: CASSYALGGGSTRGYTF. In DNA form, the CDR3 reads TGTGCCAGCAGTTACGCCCTGGGGGGGGGCTCCACTCGTGGCTACACCTTC.

This rearrangement joins TRBV29-1 to TRBJ1-1; TRBD1 might be the D (5 bases). In germline, CDR1 is SQVTM, CDR2 ANQGSEA. This CDR3 has 12 amino acids. Between the trimmed V and J ends, which lost 7 bases and 10 bases, there was a span of 19 bases. The CDR3 region is CSATTGERGAFF. In DNA, the CDR3 is TGCAGCGCTACGACGGGGGAACGGGGAGCTTTCTTT.

This clone has only a few counts. V gene TRBV12-5 combines with J gene TRBJ1-1; D not certain. Germline V gives CDR1 LGHNT, CDR2 FRNRAP. The V end was cut by 5 bases, the J end by 5 bases, with 9 bases between. There are 12 residues in the CDR3. The DNA of the CDR3 is TGTGCTAGTGGTGCCCCTTGGACTGAAGCTTTCTTT. Residues: CASGAPWTEAFF.

The gene calls are TRBV11-3 and TRBJ2-1; TRBD1 is a possible D gene (5 bases). Trimming took 5 bases from V and 2 from J, leaving 13 bases between them. CDR1 and CDR2 (germline): SGHNT, YENEEA. This CDR3 region has 15 residues. The CDR3 region is CASSHRWGPYNEQFF. Written as DNA, the CDR3 is TGTGCCAGCAGCCACCGGTGGGGCCCCTACAATGAGCAGTTCTTC.

The CDR3 nucleotides are TGTGCCAGCAGTTACTCGGGCCCCGACAGGGGGCAAGGGGAGCTGTTTTTT. The encoded protein is CASSYSGPDRGQGELFF. The V and J genes are TRBV6-8 and TRBJ2-2; TRBD1 agrees at 10 bases. With 0 bases clipped from V and 8 bases from J, the junction kept 9 bases outside the gene matches. There are 17 residues in the CDR3. The germline gives CDR1 MNHGY, CDR2 SAAAGT.